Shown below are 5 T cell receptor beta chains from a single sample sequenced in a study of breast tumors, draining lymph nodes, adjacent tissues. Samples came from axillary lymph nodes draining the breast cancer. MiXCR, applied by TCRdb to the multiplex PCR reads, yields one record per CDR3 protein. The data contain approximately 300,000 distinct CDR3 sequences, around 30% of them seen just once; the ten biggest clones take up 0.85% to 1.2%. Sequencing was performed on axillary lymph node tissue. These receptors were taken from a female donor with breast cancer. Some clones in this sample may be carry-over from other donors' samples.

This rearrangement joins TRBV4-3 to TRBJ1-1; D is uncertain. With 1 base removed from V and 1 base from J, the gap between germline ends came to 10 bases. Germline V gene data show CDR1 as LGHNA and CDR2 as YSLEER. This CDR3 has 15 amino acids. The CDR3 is CASSQALWGNTEAFF. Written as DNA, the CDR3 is TGCGCCAGCAGCCAAGCCCTGTGGGGGAACACTGAAGCTTTCTTT.

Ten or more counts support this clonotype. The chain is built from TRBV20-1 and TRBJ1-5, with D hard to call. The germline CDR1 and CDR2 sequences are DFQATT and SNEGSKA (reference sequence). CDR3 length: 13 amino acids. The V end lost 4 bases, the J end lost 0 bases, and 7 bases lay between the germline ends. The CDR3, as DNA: TGCAGTGCTATGGTGGGTAGCAATCAGCCCCAGCATTTT. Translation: CSAMVGSNQPQHF.

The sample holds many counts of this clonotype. In DNA, the CDR3 is TGCAGCGTTGATGTAACAGATACGCAGTATTTT. It translates to CSVDVTDTQYF. The chain links TRBV29-1 to TRBJ2-3; D not resolved. V was pared by 3 bases and J by 3 bases, with 4 bases between. Germline loops: CDR1 SQVTM, CDR2 ANQGSEA. CDR3 size: 11 residues.

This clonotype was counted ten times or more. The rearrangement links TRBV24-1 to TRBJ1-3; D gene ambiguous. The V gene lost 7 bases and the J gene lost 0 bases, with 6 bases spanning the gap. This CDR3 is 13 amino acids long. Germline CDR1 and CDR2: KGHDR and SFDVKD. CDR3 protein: CATRASSGNTIYF. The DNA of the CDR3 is TGTGCCACCAGAGCCAGCTCTGGAAACACCATATATTTT.

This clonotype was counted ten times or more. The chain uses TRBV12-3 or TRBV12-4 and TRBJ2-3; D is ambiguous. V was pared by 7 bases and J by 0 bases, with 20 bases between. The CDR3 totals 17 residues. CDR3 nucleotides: TGTGCCAGCACAACGAGTTTTCTAGACTTTAGCACAGATACGCAGTATTTT. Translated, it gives CASTTSFLDFSTDTQYF.